These 3 T cell receptor beta chains share one sample of origin, sequenced in a study of neurological immune-mediated disorders. TCRdb reprocessed the 5' RACE reads via MiXCR and lists one record per CDR3 protein. The sample records some 70,000 distinct CDR3 sequences, 4.5% being singletons. The source material was PBMCs. The receptor set was obtained from a man younger than 40 with multiple sclerosis.

This clonotype was observed many times. The chain joins TRBV2 to TRBJ2-5; either TRBD1 or TRBD2 may fit D (5 bases each). The germline V gene has CDR1 SNHLY and CDR2 FYNNEI. This CDR3 has 14 residues. V shed 6 bases and J shed 5 bases, with 16 bases lying between them. In DNA, the CDR3 is TGTGCCAGCAGGACGGGACCCCGGTGGGAGACCCAGTACTTC. Protein: CASRTGPRWETQYF.

This clonotype was observed many times. J is TRBJ1-5 and V is TRBV5-1; D is unresolved. Germline V gives CDR1 SGHRS, CDR2 YFSETQ. The CDR3 extends over 13 amino acids. The V and J ends lost 3 bases and 5 bases respectively, with 9 bases between them. The CDR3 reads CASSSGPDQPQHF. Here the CDR3 DNA reads TGCGCCAGCAGCTCTGGGCCGGATCAGCCCCAGCATTTT. Supplemented by reference TRBV5-1 and TRBJ1-5, the full variable domain reads KAGVTQTPRYLIKTRGQQVTLSCSPISGHRSVSWYQQTPGQGLQFLFEYFSETQRNKGNFPGRFSGRQFSNSRSEMNVSTLELGDSALYLCASSSGPDQPQHFGDGTRLSIL.

This clonotype was counted many times. This chain connects TRBV27 to TRBJ1-2; the D is unclear. V was pared by 3 bases and J by 7 bases, with 18 bases between. CDR1 and CDR2 from the germline V gene are MNHEY and SMNVEV (reference sequence). The CDR3 sequence is 15 residues long. The CDR3 reads CASSFRQDWFVGYTF. The CDR3 DNA is TGTGCCAGCAGTTTTAGGCAGGATTGGTTTGTTGGCTACACCTTC.